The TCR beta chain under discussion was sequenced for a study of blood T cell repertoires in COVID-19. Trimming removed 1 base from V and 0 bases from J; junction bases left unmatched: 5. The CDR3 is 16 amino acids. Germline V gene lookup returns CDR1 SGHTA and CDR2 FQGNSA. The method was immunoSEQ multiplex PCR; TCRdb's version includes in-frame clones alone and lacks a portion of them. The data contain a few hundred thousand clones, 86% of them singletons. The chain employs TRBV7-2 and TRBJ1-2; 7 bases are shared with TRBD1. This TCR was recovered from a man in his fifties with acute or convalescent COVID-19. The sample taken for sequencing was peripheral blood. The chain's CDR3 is CASSLVWDSANYGYTF. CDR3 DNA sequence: TGTGCCAGCAGCTTAGTTTGGGACAGCGCTAACTATGGCTACACCTTC.